Listed here is a single TCR beta chain. This CDR3 is 14 amino acids long. The V gene's germline CDR1 is SGHTA and CDR2 FQGNSA. Trimming removed 6 bases from V and 2 bases from J; junction bases left unmatched: 4. This entry comes from a study of CDR3 diversity in severe acne. TCRdb used MiXCR to reprocess the PCR reads, holding one entry per CDR3 protein. The sample includes more than 85,000 distinct CDR3 sequences, under 55% of them seen just once. The TCR originated in a male donor with severe acne vulgaris. The chain couples TRBV7-2 to TRBJ2-3, with TRBD2 matching over 8 bases. What was sequenced was blood. The CDR3 coding sequence is TGTGCCAGCAGTATCGGGGGGGCCACAGATACGCAGTATTTT. This sequence encodes CASSIGGATDTQYF.